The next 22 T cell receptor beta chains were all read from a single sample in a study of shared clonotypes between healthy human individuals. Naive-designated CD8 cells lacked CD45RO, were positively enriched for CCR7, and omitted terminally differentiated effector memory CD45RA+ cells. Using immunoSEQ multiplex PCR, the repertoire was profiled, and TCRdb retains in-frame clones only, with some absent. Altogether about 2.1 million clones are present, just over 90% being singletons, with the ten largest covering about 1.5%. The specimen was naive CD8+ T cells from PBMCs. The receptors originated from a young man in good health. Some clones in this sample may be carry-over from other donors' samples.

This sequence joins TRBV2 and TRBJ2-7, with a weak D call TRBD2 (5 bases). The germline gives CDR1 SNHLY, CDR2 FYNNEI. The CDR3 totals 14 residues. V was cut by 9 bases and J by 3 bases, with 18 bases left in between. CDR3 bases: TGTGCCAGTCTTAGAGGACTTACCGACTACGAGCAGTACTTC. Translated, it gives CASLRGLTDYEQYF.

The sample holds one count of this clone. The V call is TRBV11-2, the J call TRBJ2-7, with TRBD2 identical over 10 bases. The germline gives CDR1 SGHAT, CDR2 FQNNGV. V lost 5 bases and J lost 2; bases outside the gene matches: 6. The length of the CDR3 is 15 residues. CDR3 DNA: TGTGCCAGCAGCGTAGGACTAGCGGCTACCTACGAGCAGTACTTC. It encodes CASSVGLAATYEQYF.

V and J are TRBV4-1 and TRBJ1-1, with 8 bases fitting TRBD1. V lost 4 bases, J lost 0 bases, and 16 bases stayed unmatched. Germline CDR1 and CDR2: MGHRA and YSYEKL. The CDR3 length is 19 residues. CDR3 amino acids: CASSRRTSRDRSMNTEAFF. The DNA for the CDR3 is TGCGCCAGCAGCCGGCGAACGAGCCGGGACAGGAGCATGAACACTGAAGCTTTCTTT.

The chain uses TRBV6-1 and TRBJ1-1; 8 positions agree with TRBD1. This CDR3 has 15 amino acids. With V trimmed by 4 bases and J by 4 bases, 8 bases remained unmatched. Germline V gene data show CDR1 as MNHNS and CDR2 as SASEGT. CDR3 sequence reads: CASSVTRGLGTEAFF. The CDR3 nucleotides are TGTGCCAGCAGTGTTACCAGGGGGCTGGGCACTGAAGCTTTCTTT.

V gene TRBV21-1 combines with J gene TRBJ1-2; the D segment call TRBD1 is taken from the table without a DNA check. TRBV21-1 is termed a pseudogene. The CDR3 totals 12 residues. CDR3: CASNLRGCGYTF. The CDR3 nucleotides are TGTGCCAGCAACCTCAGGGGTTGTGGCTACACCTTC.

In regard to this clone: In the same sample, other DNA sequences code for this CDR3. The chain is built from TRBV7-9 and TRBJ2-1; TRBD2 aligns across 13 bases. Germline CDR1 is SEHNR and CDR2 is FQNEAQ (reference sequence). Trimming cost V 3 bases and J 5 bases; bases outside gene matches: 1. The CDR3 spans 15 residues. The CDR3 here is CASSFGLAGDNEQFF. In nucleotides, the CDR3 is TGTGCCAGCAGCTTCGGACTAGCGGGAGACAATGAGCAGTTCTTC.

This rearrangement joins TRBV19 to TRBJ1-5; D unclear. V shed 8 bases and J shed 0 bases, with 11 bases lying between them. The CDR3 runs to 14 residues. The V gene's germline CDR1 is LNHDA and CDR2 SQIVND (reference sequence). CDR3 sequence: CASAILDSNQPQHF. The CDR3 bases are TGTGCCAGTGCCATTCTGGATAGCAATCAGCCCCAGCATTTT. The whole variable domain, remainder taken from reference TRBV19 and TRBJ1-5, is DGGITQSPKYLFRKEGQNVTLSCEQNLNHDAMYWYRQDPGQGLRLIYYSQIVNDFQKGDIAEGYSVSREKKESFPLTVTSAQKNPTAFYLCASAILDSNQPQHFGDGTRLSIL.

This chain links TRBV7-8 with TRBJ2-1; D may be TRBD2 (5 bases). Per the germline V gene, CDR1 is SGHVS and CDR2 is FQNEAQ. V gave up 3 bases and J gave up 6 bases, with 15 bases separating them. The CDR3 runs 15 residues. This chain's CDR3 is CASSFGRVGSNEQFF. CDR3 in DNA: TGTGCCAGCAGCTTCGGGCGGGTGGGTAGCAATGAGCAGTTCTTC.

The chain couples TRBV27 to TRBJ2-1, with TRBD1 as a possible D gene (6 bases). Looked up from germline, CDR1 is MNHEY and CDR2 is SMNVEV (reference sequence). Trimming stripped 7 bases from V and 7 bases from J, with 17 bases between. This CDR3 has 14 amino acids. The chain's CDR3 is CASNPLGTPNEQFF. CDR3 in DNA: TGTGCCAGCAACCCTTTAGGGACACCGAATGAGCAGTTCTTC.

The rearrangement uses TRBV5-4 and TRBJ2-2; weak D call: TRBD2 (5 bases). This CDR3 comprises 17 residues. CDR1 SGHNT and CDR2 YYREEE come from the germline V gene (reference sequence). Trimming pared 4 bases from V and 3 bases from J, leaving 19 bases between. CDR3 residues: CASSPPPGLRDTGELFF. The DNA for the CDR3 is TGTGCCAGCAGCCCACCCCCGGGCCTGAGGGACACCGGGGAGCTGTTTTTT.

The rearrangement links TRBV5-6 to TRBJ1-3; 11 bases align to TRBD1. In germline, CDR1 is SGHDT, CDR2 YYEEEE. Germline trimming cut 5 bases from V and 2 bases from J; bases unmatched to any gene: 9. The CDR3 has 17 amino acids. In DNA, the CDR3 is TGTGCCAGCAGTCACTCGCCGGGACAGGGGGCTGGAAACACCATATATTTT. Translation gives CASSHSPGQGAGNTIYF.

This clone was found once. The CDR3 coding sequence is TGTGCCAGCACGGGACTAGCGGGAGGGTCCACCGGGGAGCTGTTTTTT. It translates to CASTGLAGGSTGELFF. V is TRBV7-9 and J is TRBJ2-2, with TRBD2 matching 16 bases. In germline, CDR1 is SEHNR, CDR2 FQNEAQ (reference sequence). The CDR3 sequence is 16 residues long. J gave up 4 bases and V 7 bases, and 3 bases lay outside the gene matches. Supplemented by reference TRBV7-9 and TRBJ2-2, the full variable domain reads DTGVSQNPRHKITKRGQNVTFRCDPISEHNRLYWYRQTLGQGPEFLTYFQNEAQLEKSRLLSDRFSAERPKGSFSTLEIQRTEQGDSAMYLCASTGLAGGSTGELFFGEGSRLTVL.

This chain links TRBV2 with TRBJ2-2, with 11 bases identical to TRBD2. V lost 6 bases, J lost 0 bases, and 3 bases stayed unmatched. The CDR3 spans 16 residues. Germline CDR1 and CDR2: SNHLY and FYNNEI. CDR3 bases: TGTGCCAGCAGCTTACTAGCGGGAGCGAACACCGGGGAGCTGTTTTTT. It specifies CASSLLAGANTGELFF. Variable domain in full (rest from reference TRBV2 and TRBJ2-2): EPEVTQTPSHQVTQMGQEVILRCVPISNHLYFYWYRQILGQKVEFLVSFYNNEISEKSEIFDDQFSVERPDGSNFTLKIRSTKLEDSAMYFCASSLLAGANTGELFFGEGSRLTVL.

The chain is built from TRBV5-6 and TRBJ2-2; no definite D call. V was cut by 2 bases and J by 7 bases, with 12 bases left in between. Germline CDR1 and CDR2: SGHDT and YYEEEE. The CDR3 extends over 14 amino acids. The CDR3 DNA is TGTGCCAGCAGCTTTAGAAACTCGGTCGGGGAGCTGTTTTTT. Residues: CASSFRNSVGELFF. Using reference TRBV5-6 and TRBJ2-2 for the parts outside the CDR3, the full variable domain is DAGVTQSPTHLIKTRGQQVTLRCSPKSGHDTVSWYQQALGQGPQFIFQYYEEEERQRGNFPDRFSGHQFPNYSSELNVNALLLGDSALYLCASSFRNSVGELFFGEGSRLTVL.

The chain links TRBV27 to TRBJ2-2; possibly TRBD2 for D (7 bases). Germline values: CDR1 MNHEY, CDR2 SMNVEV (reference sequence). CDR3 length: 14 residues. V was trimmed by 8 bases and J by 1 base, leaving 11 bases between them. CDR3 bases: TGTGCCAGCTCGGGGGGCGAGAACACCGGGGAGCTGTTTTTT. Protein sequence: CASSGGENTGELFF.

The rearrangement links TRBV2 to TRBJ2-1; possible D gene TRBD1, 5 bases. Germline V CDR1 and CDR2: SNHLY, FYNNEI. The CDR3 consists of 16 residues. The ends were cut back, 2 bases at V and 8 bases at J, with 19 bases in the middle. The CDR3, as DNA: TGTGCCAGCAGTGAAATAGGGGTAGTAGGGGCCCATGAGCAGTTCTTC. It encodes CASSEIGVVGAHEQFF. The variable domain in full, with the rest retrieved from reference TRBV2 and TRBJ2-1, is EPEVTQTPSHQVTQMGQEVILRCVPISNHLYFYWYRQILGQKVEFLVSFYNNEISEKSEIFDDQFSVERPDGSNFTLKIRSTKLEDSAMYFCASSEIGVVGAHEQFFGPGTRLTVL.

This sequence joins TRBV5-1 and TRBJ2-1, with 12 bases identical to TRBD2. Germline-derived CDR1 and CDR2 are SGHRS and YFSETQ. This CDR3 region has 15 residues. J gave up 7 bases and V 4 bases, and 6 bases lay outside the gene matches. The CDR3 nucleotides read TGCGCCAGCAGCCTGGCGGGGACTAGCGGGAATGAGCAGTTCTTC. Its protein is CASSLAGTSGNEQFF.

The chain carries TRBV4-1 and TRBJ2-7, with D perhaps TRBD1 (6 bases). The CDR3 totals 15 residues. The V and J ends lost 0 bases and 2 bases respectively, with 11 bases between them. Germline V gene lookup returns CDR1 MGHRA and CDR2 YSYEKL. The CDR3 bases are TGCGCCAGCAGCCAAGATGCGGACAGTCCCTACGAGCAGTACTTC. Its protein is CASSQDADSPYEQYF.

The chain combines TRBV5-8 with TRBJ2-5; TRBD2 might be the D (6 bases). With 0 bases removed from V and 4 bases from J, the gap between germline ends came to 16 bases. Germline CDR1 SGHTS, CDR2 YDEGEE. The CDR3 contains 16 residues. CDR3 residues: CASSLGRGGVPETQYF. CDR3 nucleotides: TGTGCCAGCAGCTTGGGTCGCGGAGGGGTCCCAGAGACCCAGTACTTC.

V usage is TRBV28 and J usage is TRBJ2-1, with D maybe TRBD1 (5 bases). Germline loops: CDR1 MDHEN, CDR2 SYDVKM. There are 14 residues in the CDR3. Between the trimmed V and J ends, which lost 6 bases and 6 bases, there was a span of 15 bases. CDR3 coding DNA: TGTGCCAGCAGCCTCTTTCAGGGTGTCAATGAGCAGTTCTTC. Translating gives CASSLFQGVNEQFF.

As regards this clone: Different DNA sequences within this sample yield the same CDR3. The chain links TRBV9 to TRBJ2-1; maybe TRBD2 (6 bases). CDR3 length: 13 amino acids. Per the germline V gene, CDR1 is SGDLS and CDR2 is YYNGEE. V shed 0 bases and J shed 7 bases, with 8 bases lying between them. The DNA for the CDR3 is TGTGCCAGCAGCGTAGGAGGGAGGAATGAGCAGTTCTTC. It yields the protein CASSVGGRNEQFF.

The DNA of the CDR3 is TGCGCCAGCAGGTCGAAGGCCTACTTCACAGATACGCAGTATTTT. It codes for CASRSKAYFTDTQYF. The chain is built from TRBV5-1 and TRBJ2-3; D not resolved. Germline CDR1 is SGHRS and CDR2 is YFSETQ. The CDR3 contains 15 residues. Trimming stripped 5 bases from V and 2 bases from J, with 15 bases between.